The 11 T cell receptor beta chains in this list originate from one sample, sequenced in a study of cytomegalovirus exposure and HLA in healthy donors (dated by TCRdb to about 2017). The library was built by means of the immunoSEQ multiplex PCR assay. The multiplex PCR relied on a mix of 60 forward primers for TCR Vbeta segments and 13 reverse primers for TCR Jbeta segments. TCRdb obtained this table from immuneACCESS and retained in-frame rearrangements with V and J assigned. These tables miss some clones; where compared with another copy, unresolved V genes account for less than half of the shortfall, and the remainder is unexplained. Recorded for this sample are 140,000 or so clones; roughly 82% of them occurred a single time. The ten top clones hold roughly 3.4% of the sample. Sequenced material: PBMCs. The receptors originated from a male donor in good health and CMV-seronegative.

The chain couples TRBV19 to TRBJ1-3; 7 nucleotides line up with TRBD1. The germline gives CDR1 LNHDA, CDR2 SQIVND (reference sequence). The CDR3 covers 16 residues. The V and J ends lost 4 bases and 3 bases, in that order; junction bases with no gene match: 9. CDR3 amino acids: CASSTEGQASGNTIYF. In DNA, the CDR3 is TGTGCCAGTAGTACCGAAGGACAGGCGAGTGGAAACACCATATATTTT.

J is TRBJ2-7 and V is TRBV6-6; TRBD1 matches at 8 bases. This CDR3 contains 15 residues. Trimming removed 7 bases from V and 0 bases from J; junction bases left unmatched: 8. Germline V lookup: CDR1 MNHNY, CDR2 SVGAGI (reference sequence). Here the CDR3 reads CASTDRGMSSYEQYF. The CDR3 nucleotides are TGTGCCAGCACCGACAGGGGCATGAGCTCCTACGAGCAGTACTTC.

This chain uses TRBV7-9 with TRBJ2-3, with TRBD2 matching 10 bases. CDR1 is SEHNR, CDR2 FQNEAQ, per germline (reference sequence). Losses at the gene ends were 5 bases for V and 1 base for J; bases not matched to a gene: 12. The CDR3 runs 18 residues. Written as DNA, the CDR3 is TGTGCCAGCAGCCGGAGGGGTAGCGGGGGGACCCGCACAGATACGCAGTATTTT. Translation gives CASSRRGSGGTRTDTQYF.

This chain links TRBV5-1 with TRBJ2-7; D possibly corresponds to TRBD1 (6 bases). The germline V gene encodes CDR1 SGHRS and CDR2 YFSETQ. V gave up 4 bases and J gave up 0 bases, with 8 bases separating them. CDR3 length: 13 residues. The chain's CDR3 is CASSQGTSYEQYF. For the CDR3, the DNA is TGCGCCAGCAGCCAGGGGACCTCCTACGAGCAGTACTTC. Variable domain in full (rest from reference TRBV5-1 and TRBJ2-7): KAGVTQTPRYLIKTRGQQVTLSCSPISGHRSVSWYQQTPGQGLQFLFEYFSETQRNKGNFPGRFSGRQFSNSRSEMNVSTLELGDSALYLCASSQGTSYEQYFGPGTRLTVT.

The chain carries TRBV5-4 and TRBJ1-2; 8 bases align to TRBD1. V was clipped by 4 bases and J by 6 bases; unmatched bases: 11. The CDR3 loop spans 15 amino acids. Germline assignment: CDR1 SGHNT and CDR2 YYREEE (reference sequence). The DNA of the CDR3 is TGTGCCAGCAGCCTAGCCGGACAGGGTACGCATGGCTACACCTTC. It is translated as CASSLAGQGTHGYTF.

This sequence joins TRBV11-2 and TRBJ2-5; 12 bases fit TRBD2. The trim removed 4 bases at V and 6 bases at J, leaving 6 bases unmatched. The CDR3 spans 15 residues. The germline V gene has CDR1 SGHAT and CDR2 FQNNGV. The chain's CDR3 is CASSSRLAGVKTQYF. DNA of the CDR3: TGTGCCAGCAGCTCTCGACTAGCGGGAGTTAAGACCCAGTACTTC.

V gene TRBV2 combines with J gene TRBJ1-1; D might be TRBD1 (6 bases). The CDR3 has 15 residues. V was pared by 7 bases and J by 5 bases, with 20 bases between. The V gene's germline CDR1 is SNHLY and CDR2 FYNNEI. CDR3 coding DNA: TGTGCCAGCATCGCCCGGACAGTAACCAGAACTGAAGCTTTCTTT. Encoded protein: CASIARTVTRTEAFF.

This chain uses TRBV28 with TRBJ1-3, with no clear D. The CDR3 has 14 residues. Trimming took off 3 bases at V and 0 bases at J, with 6 bases between the two ends. Germline V gives CDR1 MDHEN, CDR2 SYDVKM. The CDR3 sequence is CASSLFLSGNTIYF. CDR3 DNA sequence: TGTGCCAGCAGTTTGTTCCTCTCTGGAAACACCATATATTTT.

This clone was found a few times. V is TRBV6-5 and J is TRBJ1-1, with D possibly TRBD1 on 6 matching bases. The CDR3 loop spans 13 amino acids. Trimming left V 6 bases short and J 0 bases short, with 8 bases between. Germline CDR1 reads MNHEY; CDR2 reads SVGAGI. CDR3 coding DNA: TGTGCCAGCAGGGACAGCCTGAACACTGAAGCTTTCTTT. Its translation: CASRDSLNTEAFF.

This chain connects TRBV5-1 to TRBJ2-7, with 8 nucleotides matching TRBD1. CDR3 length equals 12 residues. Germline V gene data show CDR1 as SGHRS and CDR2 as YFSETQ. V dropped 3 bases and J dropped 6; count of bases not matched to a gene: 2. The CDR3 sequence: CASSWTGSEQYF. For the CDR3, the DNA is TGCGCCAGCAGCTGGACAGGGTCCGAGCAGTACTTC.

The J gene is TRBJ1-1, the V gene TRBV7-2; D ambiguous. The V gene lost 2 bases and the J gene lost 11 bases, with 9 bases spanning the gap. The CDR3 sequence is 11 residues long. Germline CDR1 SGHTA, CDR2 FQGNSA. The CDR3 DNA sequence: TGTGCCAGCAGCTTAAGCCGAGTGGCTTTCTTT. This encodes CASSLSRVAFF.